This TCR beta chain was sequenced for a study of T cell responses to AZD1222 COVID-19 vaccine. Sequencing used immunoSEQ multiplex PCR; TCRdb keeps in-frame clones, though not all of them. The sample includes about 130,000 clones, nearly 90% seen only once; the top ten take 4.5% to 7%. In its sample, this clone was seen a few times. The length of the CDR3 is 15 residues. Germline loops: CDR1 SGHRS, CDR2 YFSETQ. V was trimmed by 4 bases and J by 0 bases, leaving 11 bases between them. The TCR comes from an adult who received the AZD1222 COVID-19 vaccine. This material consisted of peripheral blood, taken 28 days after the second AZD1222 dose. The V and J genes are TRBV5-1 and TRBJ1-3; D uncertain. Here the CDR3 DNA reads TGCGCCAGCAGCCTGGACGGCCTCTCTGGAAACACCATATATTTT. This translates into CASSLDGLSGNTIYF.